This passage covers 31 T cell receptor beta chains from one sample sequenced in a study of regulatory T cells in long-lasting Graves disease. As for time point: newly diagnosed GD, antithyroid drugs for less than 3 months. The TCR library was made from RNA extracted from PBMCs. According to the study, TCR beta libraries were built with iRepertoire HTBI primers and CDR3-region Arm-PCR. TCRdb re-called the multiplex PCR reads with MiXCR, one entry per CDR3 protein. In the table there are 350,000 to 550,000 distinct CDR3 sequences, about 16% of which are singletons. The sample also formed part of further work on T cells in Graves' hyperthyroidism and ophthalmopathy.

This material consisted of peripheral blood mononuclear cells (PBMCs), taken at new diagnosis, from a patient treated with antithyroid drugs. Every receptor here comes from a woman between 18 and 30 years old with Graves disease.

This clonotype was recorded a few times. The J gene is TRBJ2-1, the V gene TRBV7-8; D is perhaps TRBD1 (6 bases). This CDR3 spans 11 amino acids. Germline loops: CDR1 SGHVS, CDR2 FQNEAQ. Trimming cost V 4 bases and J 10 bases, with 8 bases left between them. The CDR3 spells CASSSGEEQFF. CDR3 sequence (DNA): TGTGCCAGCAGCTCAGGGGAAGAGCAGTTCTTC.

The V gene is TRBV5-1, the J gene TRBJ2-7; D might be TRBD1 or TRBD2, each matching 5 bases. Germline V lookup: CDR1 SGHRS, CDR2 YFSETQ. With 1 base removed from V and 4 bases from J, the gap between germline ends came to 12 bases. The CDR3 spans 14 residues. DNA for the CDR3: TGCGCCAGCAGCTTGCCGGACGGGGCGTACGAGCAGTACTTC. Its translation: CASSLPDGAYEQYF.

About this clonotype itself: Possible read error: a much larger clone is one base away. This chain uses TRBV2 with TRBJ2-7; D unclear. The germline V gene encodes CDR1 SNHLY and CDR2 FYNNEI. The V end was cut by 6 bases, the J end by 0 bases, with 9 bases between. The CDR3 has 13 amino acids. CDR3 DNA: TGTGCCAGCAGGAGTTACGGCTCCTACGAGCAGTACTTC. Its translation is CASRSYGSYEQYF. Variable domain in full (rest from reference TRBV2 and TRBJ2-7): EPEVTQTPSHQVTQMGQEVILRCVPISNHLYFYWYRQILGQKVEFLVSFYNNEISEKSEIFDDQFSVERPDGSNFTLKIRSTKLEDSAMYFCASRSYGSYEQYFGPGTRLTVT.

This clonotype was detected ten times or more. The CDR3 here is CASSAYRGPTANEQFF. In nucleotides, the CDR3 is TGTGCCAGCAGCGCCTACAGGGGACCAACCGCCAATGAGCAGTTCTTC. The chain links TRBV5-5 to TRBJ2-1, with 7 bases fitting TRBD1. Germline V lookup: CDR1 SGHKS, CDR2 YYEKEE (reference sequence). V lost 4 bases, J lost 6 bases, and 13 bases stayed unmatched. The CDR3 sequence is 16 residues long.

This clonotype came up a few times. V and J are TRBV6-2 or TRBV6-3 and TRBJ1-3, with D perhaps TRBD1 (5 bases). Germline CDR1 MNHEY, CDR2 SVGEGT. CDR3 length equals 16 residues. V lost 2 bases and J 4 bases, leaving 15 bases between the germline ends. The CDR3 sequence is CASSYLNTGGGNTIYF. The CDR3 DNA reads as TGTGCCAGCAGTTACCTGAACACAGGAGGAGGAAACACCATATATTTT.

This clonotype came up a few times. The rearrangement joins TRBV6-2 or TRBV6-3 to TRBJ2-7; D uncertain. Between the trimmed V and J ends, which lost 0 bases and 1 base, there was a span of 10 bases. The CDR3 sequence is 15 residues long. CDR1 and CDR2 (germline): MNHEY, SVGEGT. The CDR3 protein is CASSYSTARSYEQYF. The CDR3, as DNA: TGTGCCAGCAGTTACTCGACCGCGAGATCCTACGAGCAGTACTTC.

In its sample, this clonotype was seen many times. The chain is built from TRBV20-1 and TRBJ2-1; TRBD2 agrees at 8 bases. This CDR3 spans 14 amino acids. With V trimmed by 3 bases and J by 4 bases, 5 bases remained unmatched. The germline CDR1 and CDR2 sequences are DFQATT and SNEGSKA (reference sequence). In nucleotides, the CDR3 is TGCAGTGCTAGCGCTAGCGGGCGTTACAATGAGCAGTTCTTC. Residues: CSASASGRYNEQFF.

This clonotype has more than one count but fewer than ten. Without the conserved terminal phenylalanine or tryptophan, this CDR3 likely stems from a read error. The rearrangement joins TRBV2 to TRBJ1-6, with no clear D. Germline V gene lookup returns CDR1 SNHLY and CDR2 FYNNEI. Between the trimmed V and J ends, which lost 3 bases and 8 bases, there was a span of 8 bases. The CDR3 totals 13 residues. CDR3 bases: TGTGCCAGCAGTGATCTTAGGTATTCACCCCTCCACCTT. Its protein product is CASSDLRYSPLHL.

This clonotype was found many times. V gene TRBV28 combines with J gene TRBJ2-5; 7 bases match TRBD2. The CDR3 is made up of 17 amino acids. Trimming at V came to 5 bases and at J to 0 bases, leaving 12 bases not matched to a gene. Germline V gene lookup returns CDR1 MDHEN and CDR2 SYDVKM. DNA of the CDR3: TGTGCCAGCAGTCCGGGACTACCCAGCCTGGACCAAGAGACCCAGTACTTC. It specifies CASSPGLPSLDQETQYF.

This clonotype was seen only a few times. The chain carries TRBV19 and TRBJ2-7; the D is unclear. The V gene's germline CDR1 is LNHDA and CDR2 SQIVND (reference sequence). With 4 bases removed from V and 3 bases from J, the gap between germline ends came to 10 bases. The CDR3 length is 13 residues. CDR3 sequence reads: CASSKNPDYEQYF. The CDR3 DNA reads TGTGCCAGTAGTAAAAACCCCGACTACGAGCAGTACTTC. Based on the CDR3 plus reference TRBV19 and TRBJ2-7, the full variable domain is DGGITQSPKYLFRKEGQNVTLSCEQNLNHDAMYWYRQDPGQGLRLIYYSQIVNDFQKGDIAEGYSVSREKKESFPLTVTSAQKNPTAFYLCASSKNPDYEQYFGPGTRLTVT.

This clonotype was detected ten times or more. The V gene is TRBV28, the J gene TRBJ1-1; 7 bases align to TRBD1. The junction had 8 bases not matched to a gene; V was cut back by 6 bases and J by 4 bases. CDR1 MDHEN and CDR2 SYDVKM come from the germline V gene. CDR3 length equals 14 residues. CDR3 amino acids: CASRAGTAPTEAFF. The CDR3 nucleotides are TGTGCCAGCAGGGCCGGGACAGCCCCCACTGAAGCTTTCTTT. The variable domain in full, with the rest retrieved from reference TRBV28 and TRBJ1-1, is DVKVTQSSRYLVKRTGEKVFLECVQDMDHENMFWYRQDPGLGLRLIYFSYDVKMKEKGDIPEGYSVSREKKERFSLILESASTNQTSMYLCASRAGTAPTEAFFGQGTRLTVV.

This clonotype was counted at least ten times. V and J are TRBV2 and TRBJ2-3; TRBD1 agrees at 8 bases. This CDR3 is built from 13 residues. After removal of 5 bases from V and 5 bases from J, the junction contained 3 bases not matched to a gene. Germline loops: CDR1 SNHLY, CDR2 FYNNEI. The CDR3 bases are TGTGCCAGCAGTCAGGGGGCGCGAGATACGCAGTATTTT. Its translation: CASSQGARDTQYF.

This clonotype was seen at least ten times. The chain carries TRBV6-1 and TRBJ2-6, with D tentatively TRBD2 (5 bases). Trimming shortened V by 8 bases and J by 0 bases, and 11 bases separated the two germline ends. The CDR3 runs 15 residues. The V gene's germline CDR1 is MNHNS and CDR2 SASEGT. The CDR3 is CASGPEGSGANVLTF. The CDR3, as DNA: TGTGCCAGCGGCCCCGAGGGCTCTGGGGCCAACGTCCTGACTTTC.

The genes are TRBV20-1 and TRBJ2-3, with 10 bases identical to TRBD2. The CDR3 totals 14 residues. Looked up from germline, CDR1 is DFQATT and CDR2 is SNEGSKA (reference sequence). J gave up 1 base and V 4 bases, and 2 bases lay outside the gene matches. The CDR3 coding sequence is TGCAGTGCTAAAACTAGCGGGGGCACAGATACGCAGTATTTT. Protein: CSAKTSGGTDTQYF.

The genes are TRBV10-3 and TRBJ1-5, with D maybe TRBD1 (6 bases). This CDR3 has 13 amino acids. CDR1 and CDR2 from the germline V gene are ENHRY and SYGVKD. The V end was cut by 2 bases, the J end by 7 bases, with 9 bases between. CDR3 nucleotide sequence: TGTGCCATCAGTGAGGGGGGGGGCCAGCCCCAGCATTTT. Its protein product is CAISEGGGQPQHF.

There are many counts of this clonotype. The CDR3 loop reads CASRLVRDNEQFF. Here the CDR3 DNA reads TGTGCCAGCAGATTAGTGCGGGACAATGAGCAGTTCTTC. V gene TRBV6-2 or TRBV6-3 combines with J gene TRBJ2-1, with TRBD2 as a possible D gene (5 bases). The V end was cut by 6 bases, the J end by 5 bases, with 11 bases between. The V gene's germline CDR1 is MNHEY and CDR2 SVGEGT. The CDR3 totals 13 residues.

This chain joins TRBV12-3 or TRBV12-4 and TRBJ2-2, with 7 bases that match TRBD1. The CDR3 totals 13 residues. Trimming took 11 bases from V and 5 from J; bases not matched to a gene: 8. As DNA, the CDR3 is TGTGCCTGTGGGGACAGCTTAACCGGGGAGCTGTTTTTT. Translating gives CACGDSLTGELFF.

This clonotype came up many times. The chain has TRBV15 and TRBJ2-7; D not certain. Germline assignment: CDR1 LNHNV and CDR2 YYDKDF (reference sequence). Trimming pared 0 bases from V and 4 bases from J, leaving 13 bases between. There are 15 residues in the CDR3. In nucleotides, the CDR3 is TGTGCCACCAGCAGAGACTTAGTGTTAGGATACGAGCAGTACTTC. This translates into CATSRDLVLGYEQYF.

This clonotype was observed a handful of times. The chain couples TRBV12-3 or TRBV12-4 to TRBJ2-7; 10 nucleotides line up with TRBD2. The CDR3 length is 14 residues. With 2 bases clipped from V and 5 bases from J, the junction kept 3 bases outside the gene matches. CDR3 residues: CASSLYLAGDEQYF. The CDR3 nucleotides are TGTGCCAGCAGTTTATACCTAGCGGGAGACGAGCAGTACTTC.

The chain joins TRBV19 to TRBJ2-1, with TRBD2 matching over 9 bases. This CDR3 comprises 16 residues. In germline, CDR1 is LNHDA, CDR2 SQIVND (reference sequence). V gave up 3 bases and J gave up 2 bases; unmatched junction bases: 5. The CDR3 nucleotides are TGTGCCAGTAGTATGTGGGCGGGAGGGGCCTACAATGAGCAGTTCTTC. It codes for CASSMWAGGAYNEQFF.

The chain combines TRBV18 with TRBJ2-7, with D possibly matching TRBD2 (6 bases). CDR3 length: 14 residues. V was trimmed by 0 bases and J by 6 bases, leaving 12 bases between them. Germline CDR1 KGHSH, CDR2 LQKENI. The CDR3 DNA is TGTGCCAGCTCACCACCTAGCGGAACTCTCGAGCAGTACTTC. Translation gives CASSPPSGTLEQYF.

There are many counts of this clonotype. The genes are TRBV2 and TRBJ2-1, with D possibly being TRBD1 or TRBD2 (5 bases each). Germline loops: CDR1 SNHLY, CDR2 FYNNEI. This CDR3 spans 14 amino acids. Trimming pared 6 bases from V and 2 bases from J, leaving 11 bases between. The CDR3 sequence is CASSGTITYNEQFF. Written as DNA, the CDR3 is TGTGCCAGCAGCGGGACCATTACCTACAATGAGCAGTTCTTC.

This clonotype was observed at least ten times. V usage is TRBV5-1 and J usage is TRBJ1-4; D is ambiguous. This CDR3 contains 15 residues. Per the germline V gene, CDR1 is SGHRS and CDR2 is YFSETQ. Trimming pared 0 bases from V and 5 bases from J, leaving 11 bases between. DNA of the CDR3: TGCGCCAGCAGCTTGGGACTGGGCAGGAATGAAAAACTGTTTTTT. Its translation: CASSLGLGRNEKLFF.

This clonotype has at least ten counts. V usage is TRBV6-2 or TRBV6-3 and J usage is TRBJ2-1, with TRBD2 matching over 11 bases. The junction had 12 bases not matched to a gene; V was cut back by 4 bases and J by 7 bases. The germline V gene has CDR1 MNHEY and CDR2 SVGEGT. The length of the CDR3 is 17 residues. CDR3 sequence (DNA): TGTGCCAGCAGTTTGCCGCCACTAGCGGGAGATCGGAATGAGCAGTTCTTC. Its protein is CASSLPPLAGDRNEQFF.

In this sample, this clonotype turned up many times. The chain employs TRBV3-1 and TRBJ1-1, with no clear D. V lost 2 bases, J lost 1 base, and 5 bases lay in between. From germline, CDR1 is LGHDT and CDR2 YNNKEL (reference sequence). The CDR3 contains 13 residues. The CDR3 spells CASSQLGNTEAFF. For the CDR3, the DNA is TGTGCCAGCAGCCAACTAGGGAACACTGAAGCTTTCTTT.

The table lists this clonotype with a few counts. The rearrangement joins TRBV20-1 to TRBJ2-7; the D is unclear. The CDR3 sequence is 13 residues long. The V gene's germline CDR1 is DFQATT and CDR2 SNEGSKA (reference sequence). V lost 5 bases and J 7 bases, leaving 18 bases between the germline ends. Here the CDR3 reads CSAPYHAPREQYF. DNA for the CDR3: TGCAGTGCTCCCTACCATGCCCCGCGGGAGCAGTACTTC.

This chain connects TRBV6-2 or TRBV6-3 to TRBJ1-4; D is perhaps TRBD1 (6 bases). V was clipped by 2 bases and J by 0 bases, with 7 bases between them. CDR3 length: 15 residues. Germline loops: CDR1 MNHEY, CDR2 SVGEGT. The CDR3: CASSYRTATNEKLFF. In DNA, the CDR3 is TGTGCCAGCAGTTACCGGACAGCAACTAATGAAAAACTGTTTTTT.

About this clonotype itself: Possible read error: a much larger clone is one base away. The rearrangement links TRBV6-9 to TRBJ2-1; 10 bases map to TRBD2. Losses at the gene ends were 3 bases for V and 10 bases for J; bases not matched to a gene: 12. This CDR3 spans 16 amino acids. Germline CDR1 reads MNHGY; CDR2 reads SVAAGI. CDR3 bases: TGTGCCAGCAGTTACTCTAGCGGGAGAGCACACTACGAGCAGTTCTTC. Translation: CASSYSSGRAHYEQFF.

The chain is built from TRBV30 and TRBJ2-1; 8 bases match TRBD2. The germline V gene encodes CDR1 GTSNPN and CDR2 SVGIG (reference sequence). With V trimmed by 4 bases and J by 7 bases, 9 bases remained unmatched. The CDR3 covers 14 residues. The chain's CDR3 is CAWKFRAGVNEQFF. DNA of the CDR3: TGTGCCTGGAAGTTCCGAGCGGGAGTAAATGAGCAGTTCTTC. Variable domain in full (rest from reference TRBV30 and TRBJ2-1): SQTIHQWPATLVQPVGSPLSLECTVEGTSNPNLYWYRQAAGRGLQLLFYSVGIGQISSEVPQNLSASRPQDRQFILSSKKLLLSDSGFYLCAWKFRAGVNEQFFGPGTRLTVL.

The rearrangement links TRBV6-1 to TRBJ1-1; 11 bases align to TRBD1. The V segment lost 2 bases and the J segment 4 bases; nucleotides outside the gene matches: 6. Germline values: CDR1 MNHNS, CDR2 SASEGT. CDR3 size: 16 residues. The CDR3 coding sequence is TGTGCCAGCAGTGAATGGGGCGGGACAGGGGGCACTGAAGCTTTCTTT. This translates into CASSEWGGTGGTEAFF.

This clonotype has a count of ten or more. The chain combines TRBV4-3 with TRBJ1-2; 11 positions agree with TRBD1. In germline, CDR1 is LGHNA, CDR2 YSLEER. V lost 4 bases, J lost 7 bases, and 8 bases stayed unmatched. CDR3 length: 15 amino acids. The CDR3 region is CASSLGQGAVGGYTF. CDR3 bases: TGCGCCAGCAGCCTAGGACAGGGGGCTGTAGGTGGCTACACCTTC.